Below, 4 T cell receptor beta chains from the same sample are listed, as sequenced in a study of T cells in Graves' hyperthyroidism and ophthalmopathy. Template material for amplifying TCR beta CDR3 regions consisted of RNA transcripts. When the TCR CDR3 underwent first-round RT-PCR, the HTBI primer set was used. TCRdb independently ran MiXCR on the multiplex PCR reads; one entry per CDR3 protein. Among hundreds of thousands of distinct CDR3 sequences listed, roughly 15% were seen once. Sequenced sample: blood. These receptors originate from a man between 18 and 35 years old with Graves' ophthalmopathy.

This clonotype showed up many times. The chain has TRBV27 and TRBJ2-7; 8 nucleotides align to TRBD2. This CDR3 contains 14 residues. J lost 3 bases, V lost 7 bases, and 8 bases had no gene match. In germline, CDR1 is MNHEY, CDR2 SMNVEV (reference sequence). CDR3 region: CASKRAGVIYEQYF. CDR3 sequence (DNA): TGTGCCAGCAAACGAGCGGGAGTGATCTACGAGCAGTACTTC.

At least ten counts were recorded for this clonotype. V is TRBV5-1 and J is TRBJ1-2, with D possibly TRBD1 on 6 matching bases. V shed 0 bases and J shed 6 bases, with 15 bases lying between them. Germline V gives CDR1 SGHRS, CDR2 YFSETQ. This CDR3 spans 15 amino acids. CDR3 in DNA: TGCGCCAGCAGCTTGGGGGACACAAACCATAATGGCTACACCTTC. Encoded protein: CASSLGDTNHNGYTF.

The sample holds many counts of this clonotype. The chain combines TRBV30 with TRBJ2-7; the D is unclear. Germline values: CDR1 GTSNPN, CDR2 SVGIG (reference sequence). This CDR3 contains 11 residues. The V end lost 3 bases, the J end lost 1 base, and 4 bases lay between the germline ends. The CDR3 DNA follows: TGTGCCTGGAGCAAATCCTACGAGCAGTACTTC. It codes for CAWSKSYEQYF. Variable domain in full (rest from reference TRBV30 and TRBJ2-7): SQTIHQWPATLVQPVGSPLSLECTVEGTSNPNLYWYRQAAGRGLQLLFYSVGIGQISSEVPQNLSASRPQDRQFILSSKKLLLSDSGFYLCAWSKSYEQYFGPGTRLTVT.

As regards this clonotype: At one end the junction does not follow the germline gene, possibly because of a read error. CDR3 sequence (DNA): TGTGCCAGCAAGGAGATCCCCTACAATGAGCAGTCCTTC. Residues: CASKEIPYNEQSF. V gene TRBV2 combines with J gene TRBJ2-1; D not resolved. The germline V gene has CDR1 SNHLY and CDR2 FYNNEI. There are 13 residues in the CDR3.